This TCR beta chain was captured in a study of graft-versus-host responses after intestinal transplantation. Turning to the study itself: Recipients across the board were started on anti-thymocyte globulin induction, then kept on tacrolimus and steroids for about 3 years.

Method: immunoSEQ multiplex PCR; TCRdb's copy keeps in-frame clones and lacks some. The table lists some 80,000 clones, approximately 89% of them singletons. This clone came up once. Its target is unknown. Regarding the study as a whole: The marrow of recipients harbored GvH clones, and ileum or blood showed some of them first. Some patients had graft-donor T cell macrochimerism, and their allografts showed high graft-versus-host to host-versus-graft clonal ratios.

CDR1 and CDR2 (germline): MGHDK, SYGVNS. The V and J ends lost 7 bases and 4 bases respectively, with 10 bases between them. The CDR3 spans 12 residues. This sequence joins TRBV25-1 and TRBJ1-2; a possible D gene is TRBD1 (6 bases). The source was unstimulated CD8+ T cells sorted from spleen or lymph node cells, collected before transplant. The clonotype was recovered from a human donor who was the organ donor for an intestinal transplant. As DNA, the CDR3 is TGTGCCAGCACCGGACAGTCCTATGGCTACACCTTC. Protein sequence: CASTGQSYGYTF.